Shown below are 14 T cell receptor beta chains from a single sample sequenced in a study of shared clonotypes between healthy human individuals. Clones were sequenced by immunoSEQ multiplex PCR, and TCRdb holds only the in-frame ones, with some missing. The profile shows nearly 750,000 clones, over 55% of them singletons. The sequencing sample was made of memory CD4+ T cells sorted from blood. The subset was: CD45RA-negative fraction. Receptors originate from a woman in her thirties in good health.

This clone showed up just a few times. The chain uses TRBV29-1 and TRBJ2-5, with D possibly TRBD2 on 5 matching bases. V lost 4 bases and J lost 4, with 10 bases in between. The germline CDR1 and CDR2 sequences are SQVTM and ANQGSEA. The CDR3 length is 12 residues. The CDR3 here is CSVGGLRETQYF. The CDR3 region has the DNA TGCAGCGTTGGAGGACTTCGAGAGACCCAGTACTTC.

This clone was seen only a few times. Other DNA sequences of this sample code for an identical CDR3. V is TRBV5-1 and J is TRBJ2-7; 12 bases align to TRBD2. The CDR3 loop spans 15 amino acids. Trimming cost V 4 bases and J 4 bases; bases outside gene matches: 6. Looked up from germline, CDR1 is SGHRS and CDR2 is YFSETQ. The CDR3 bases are TGCGCCAGCAGCCCACCGACTAGCGGGAGTTACGAGCAGTACTTC. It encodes CASSPPTSGSYEQYF.

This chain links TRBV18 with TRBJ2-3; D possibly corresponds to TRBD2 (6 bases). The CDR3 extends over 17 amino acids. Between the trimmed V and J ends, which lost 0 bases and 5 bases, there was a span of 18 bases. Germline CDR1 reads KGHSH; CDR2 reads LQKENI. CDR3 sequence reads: CASSPPASAERGDTQYF. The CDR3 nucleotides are TGTGCCAGCTCACCACCGGCTAGCGCCGAGAGGGGAGATACGCAGTATTTT.

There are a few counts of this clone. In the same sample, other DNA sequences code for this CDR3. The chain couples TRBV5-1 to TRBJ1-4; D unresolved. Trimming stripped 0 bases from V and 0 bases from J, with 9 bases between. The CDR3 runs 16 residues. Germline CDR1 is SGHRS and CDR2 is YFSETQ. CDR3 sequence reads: CASSLGTTATNEKLFF. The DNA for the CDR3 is TGCGCCAGCAGCTTGGGCACAACCGCAACTAATGAAAAACTGTTTTTT.

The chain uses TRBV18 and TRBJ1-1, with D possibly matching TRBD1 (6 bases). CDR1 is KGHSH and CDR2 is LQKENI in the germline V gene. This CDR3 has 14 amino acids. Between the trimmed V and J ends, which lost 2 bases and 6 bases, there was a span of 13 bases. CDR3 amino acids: CASSPNRENSEAFF. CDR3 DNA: TGTGCCAGCTCACCAAACAGGGAGAATTCTGAAGCTTTCTTT. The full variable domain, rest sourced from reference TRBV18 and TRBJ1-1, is NAGVMQNPRHLVRRRGQEARLRCSPMKGHSHVYWYRQLPEEGLKFMVYLQKENIIDESGMPKERFSAEFPKEGPSILRIQQVVRGDSAAYFCASSPNRENSEAFFGQGTRLTVV.

CDR3 nucleotides: TGTGCCAGTAGTAGGGACGGACGGCCCCGTGGGGCCAACGTCCTGACTTTC. This translates into CASSRDGRPRGANVLTF. The genes are TRBV19 and TRBJ2-6; tentatively, D is TRBD1 or TRBD2 (5 bases each). This CDR3 is built from 17 residues. V lost 4 bases, J lost 3 bases, and 16 bases lay in between. Germline values: CDR1 LNHDA, CDR2 SQIVND (reference sequence).

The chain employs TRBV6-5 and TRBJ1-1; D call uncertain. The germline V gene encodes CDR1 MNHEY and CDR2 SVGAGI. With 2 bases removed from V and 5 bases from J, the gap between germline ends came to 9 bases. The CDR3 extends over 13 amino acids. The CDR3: CASSYGVRTEAFF. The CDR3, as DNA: TGTGCCAGCAGTTACGGGGTCCGGACTGAAGCTTTCTTT.

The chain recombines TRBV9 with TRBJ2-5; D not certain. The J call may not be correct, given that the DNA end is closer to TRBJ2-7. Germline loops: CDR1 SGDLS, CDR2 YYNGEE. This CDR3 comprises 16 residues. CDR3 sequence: CASSPGHGQSSYEQYF. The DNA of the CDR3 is TGTGCCAGCAGCCCCGGGCACGGGCAGAGCTCCTACGAGCAGTACTTC.

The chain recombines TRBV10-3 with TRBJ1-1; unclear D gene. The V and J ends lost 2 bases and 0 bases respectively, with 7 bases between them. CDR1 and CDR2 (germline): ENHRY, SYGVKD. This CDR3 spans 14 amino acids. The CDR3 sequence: CAISEGVMNTEAFF. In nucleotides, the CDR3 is TGTGCCATCAGTGAGGGGGTAATGAACACTGAAGCTTTCTTT.

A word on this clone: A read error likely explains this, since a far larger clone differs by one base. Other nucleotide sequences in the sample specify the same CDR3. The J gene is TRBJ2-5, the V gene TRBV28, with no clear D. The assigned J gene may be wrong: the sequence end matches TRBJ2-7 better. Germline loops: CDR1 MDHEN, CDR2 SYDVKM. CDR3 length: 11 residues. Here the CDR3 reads CASSHSYEQYF. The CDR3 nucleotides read TGTGCCAGCAGTCATTCCTACGAGCAGTACTTC.

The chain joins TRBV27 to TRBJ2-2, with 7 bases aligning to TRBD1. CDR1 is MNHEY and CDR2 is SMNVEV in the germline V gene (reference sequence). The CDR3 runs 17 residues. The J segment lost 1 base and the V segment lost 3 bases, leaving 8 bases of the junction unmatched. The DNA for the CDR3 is TGTGCCAGCAGTTTCGGAATCCGACAGGGGAACACCGGGGAGCTGTTTTTT. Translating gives CASSFGIRQGNTGELFF.

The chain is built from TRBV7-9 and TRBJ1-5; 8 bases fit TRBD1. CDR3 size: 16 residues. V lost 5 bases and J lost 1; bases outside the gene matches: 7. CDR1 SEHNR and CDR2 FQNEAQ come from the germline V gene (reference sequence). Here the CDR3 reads CASSTTGGRSNQPQHF. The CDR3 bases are TGTGCCAGCAGCACCACAGGGGGACGAAGCAATCAGCCCCAGCATTTT.

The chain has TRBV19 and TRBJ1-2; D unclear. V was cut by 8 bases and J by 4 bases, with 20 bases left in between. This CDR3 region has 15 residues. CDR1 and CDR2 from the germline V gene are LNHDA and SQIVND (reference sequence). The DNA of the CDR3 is TGTGCCAGTTCGATAGGTGCGGGTACTATCTATGGCTACACCTTC. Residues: CASSIGAGTIYGYTF.

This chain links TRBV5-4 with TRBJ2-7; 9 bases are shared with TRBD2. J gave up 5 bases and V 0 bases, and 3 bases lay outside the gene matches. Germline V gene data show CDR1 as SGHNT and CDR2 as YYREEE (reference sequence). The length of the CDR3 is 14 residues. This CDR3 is CASSLGGRADEQYF. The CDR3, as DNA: TGTGCCAGCAGCTTGGGCGGGAGGGCCGACGAGCAGTACTTC.